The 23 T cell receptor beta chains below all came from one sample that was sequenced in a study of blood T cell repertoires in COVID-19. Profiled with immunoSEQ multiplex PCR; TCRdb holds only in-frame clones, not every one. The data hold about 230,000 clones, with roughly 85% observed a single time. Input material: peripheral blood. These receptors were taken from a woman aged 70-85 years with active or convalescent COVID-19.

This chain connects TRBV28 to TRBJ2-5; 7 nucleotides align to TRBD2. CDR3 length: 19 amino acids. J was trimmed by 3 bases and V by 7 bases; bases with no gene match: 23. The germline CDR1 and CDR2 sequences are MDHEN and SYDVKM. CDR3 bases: TGTGCCAGCACCCCCGTGAAGCGGGGTGTATTCCGGGGAGAAGAGACCCAGTACTTC. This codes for CASTPVKRGVFRGEETQYF.

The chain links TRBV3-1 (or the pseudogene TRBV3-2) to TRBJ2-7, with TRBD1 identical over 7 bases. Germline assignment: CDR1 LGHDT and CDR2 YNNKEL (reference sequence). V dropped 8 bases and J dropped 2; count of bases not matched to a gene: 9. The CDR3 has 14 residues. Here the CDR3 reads CASVGGLPPYEQYF. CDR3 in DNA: TGTGCCAGCGTAGGGGGCCTCCCCCCCTACGAGCAGTACTTC.

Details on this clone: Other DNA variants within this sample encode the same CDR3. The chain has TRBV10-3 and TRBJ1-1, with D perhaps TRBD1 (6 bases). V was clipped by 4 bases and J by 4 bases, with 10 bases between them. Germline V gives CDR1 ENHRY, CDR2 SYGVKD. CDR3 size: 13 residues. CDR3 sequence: CAISGRGGTEAFF. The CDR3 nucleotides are TGTGCCATCAGTGGAAGGGGGGGCACTGAAGCTTTCTTT.

The CDR3 here is CASSQVWATGANVLTF. CDR3 bases: TGTGCCAGCAGCCAAGTGTGGGCCACTGGGGCCAACGTCCTGACTTTC. The chain employs TRBV3-1 (or the pseudogene TRBV3-2) and TRBJ2-6; D remains ambiguous. Germline CDR1 and CDR2: LGHDT and YNNKEL (reference sequence). V lost 1 base, J lost 2 bases, and 9 bases lay in between. CDR3 length equals 16 residues.

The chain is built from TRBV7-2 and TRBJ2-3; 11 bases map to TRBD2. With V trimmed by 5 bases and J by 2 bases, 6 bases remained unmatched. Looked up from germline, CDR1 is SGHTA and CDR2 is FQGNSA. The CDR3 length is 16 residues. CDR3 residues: CASSTRLAGITDTQYF. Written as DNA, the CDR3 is TGTGCCAGCAGCACCCGACTAGCGGGGATCACAGATACGCAGTATTTT.

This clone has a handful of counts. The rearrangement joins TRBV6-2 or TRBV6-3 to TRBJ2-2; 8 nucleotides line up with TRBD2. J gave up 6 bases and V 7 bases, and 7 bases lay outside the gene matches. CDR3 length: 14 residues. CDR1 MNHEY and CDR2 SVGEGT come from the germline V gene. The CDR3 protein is CASTPTSVSGELFF. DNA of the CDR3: TGTGCCAGCACCCCGACTAGCGTCTCCGGGGAGCTGTTTTTT.

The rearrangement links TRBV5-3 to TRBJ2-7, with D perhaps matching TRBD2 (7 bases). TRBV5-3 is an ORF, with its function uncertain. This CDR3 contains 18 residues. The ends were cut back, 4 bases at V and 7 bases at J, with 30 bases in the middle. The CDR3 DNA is TGTGCCAGAAGCGAGGGGGAGAGGACTAGGTGTGAGTGTAGGGAGCAGTACTTC. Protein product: CARSEGERTRCECREQYF.

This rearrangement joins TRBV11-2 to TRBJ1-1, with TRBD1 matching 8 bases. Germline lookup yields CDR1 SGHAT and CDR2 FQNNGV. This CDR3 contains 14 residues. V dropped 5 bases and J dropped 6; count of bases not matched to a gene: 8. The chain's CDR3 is CASSPVTGVAEAFF. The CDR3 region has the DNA TGTGCCAGCAGCCCGGTGACAGGGGTGGCTGAAGCTTTCTTT.

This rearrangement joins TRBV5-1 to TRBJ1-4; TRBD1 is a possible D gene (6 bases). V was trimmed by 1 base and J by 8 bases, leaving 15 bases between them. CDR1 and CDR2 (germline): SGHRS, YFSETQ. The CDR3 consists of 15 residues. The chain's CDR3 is CASSLLGTLSEKLFF. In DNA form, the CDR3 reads TGCGCCAGCAGCTTGCTTGGGACACTCTCGGAAAAACTGTTTTTT.

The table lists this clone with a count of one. The DNA of the CDR3 is TGTGCCAGCAGTGAGACGGCTAGCGAGCAGTACTTC. Translating gives CASSETASEQYF. V usage is TRBV6-1 and J usage is TRBJ2-7; D gene uncertain. The CDR3 consists of 12 residues. CDR1 is MNHNS, CDR2 SASEGT, per germline. The germline V and J ends were trimmed by 3 bases and 6 bases, with 9 bases remaining between them.

The chain's CDR3 is CASSTGTAPGNTIYF. The CDR3 DNA reads as TGTGCCAGCAGCACCGGGACAGCACCTGGAAACACCATATATTTT. V and J are TRBV11-2 and TRBJ1-3, with TRBD1 matching over 7 bases. CDR1 is SGHAT and CDR2 is FQNNGV in the germline V gene. V was pared by 5 bases and J by 2 bases, with 6 bases of the junction left unmatched. The CDR3 runs to 15 residues.

The CDR3 loop is CASSPWEAPSYGYTF. DNA for the CDR3: TGTGCCAGCAGCCCCTGGGAGGCTCCTTCCTATGGCTACACCTTC. The rearrangement joins TRBV3-1 (or the pseudogene TRBV3-2) to TRBJ1-2; D not certain. Germline V gene lookup returns CDR1 LGHDT and CDR2 YNNKEL (reference sequence). The CDR3 extends over 15 amino acids. V was pared by 4 bases and J by 4 bases, with 16 bases between.

CDR3 amino acids: CASSYGTGTTDTEAFF. The CDR3 nucleotides are TGTGCCAGCAGTTACGGGACAGGGACTACGGACACTGAAGCTTTCTTT. The J gene is TRBJ1-1, the V gene TRBV6-5; TRBD1 aligns across 9 bases. Losses at the gene ends were 2 bases for V and 3 bases for J; bases not matched to a gene: 7. Per the germline V gene, CDR1 is MNHEY and CDR2 is SVGAGI. The CDR3 runs 16 residues.

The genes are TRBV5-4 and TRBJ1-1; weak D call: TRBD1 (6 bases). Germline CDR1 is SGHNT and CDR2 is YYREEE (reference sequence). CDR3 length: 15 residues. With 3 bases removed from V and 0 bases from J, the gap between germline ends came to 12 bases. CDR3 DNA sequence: TGTGCCAGCAGCTCCAGACAGGACCTGAACACTGAAGCTTTCTTT. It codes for CASSSRQDLNTEAFF.

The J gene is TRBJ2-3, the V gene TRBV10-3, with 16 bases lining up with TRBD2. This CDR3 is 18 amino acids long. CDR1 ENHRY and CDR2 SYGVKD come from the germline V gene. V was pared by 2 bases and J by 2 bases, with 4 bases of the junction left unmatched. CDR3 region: CAISEGTSGGAFTDTQYF. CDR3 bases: TGTGCCATCAGTGAGGGGACTAGCGGGGGGGCCTTCACAGATACGCAGTATTTT.

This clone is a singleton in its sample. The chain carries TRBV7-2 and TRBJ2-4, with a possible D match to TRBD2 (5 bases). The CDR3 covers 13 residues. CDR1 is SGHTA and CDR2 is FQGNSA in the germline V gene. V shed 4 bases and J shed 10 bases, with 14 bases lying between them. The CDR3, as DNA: TGTGCCAGCAGCTCGGGAACGGACCGTATTCAGTACTTC. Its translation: CASSSGTDRIQYF.

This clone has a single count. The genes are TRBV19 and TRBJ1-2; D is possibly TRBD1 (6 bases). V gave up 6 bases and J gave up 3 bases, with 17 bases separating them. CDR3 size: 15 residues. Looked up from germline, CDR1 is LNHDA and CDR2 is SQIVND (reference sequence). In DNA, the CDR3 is TGTGCCAGTAGCCCCCTTCGGGGGGCTGACTATGGCTACACCTTC. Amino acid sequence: CASSPLRGADYGYTF.

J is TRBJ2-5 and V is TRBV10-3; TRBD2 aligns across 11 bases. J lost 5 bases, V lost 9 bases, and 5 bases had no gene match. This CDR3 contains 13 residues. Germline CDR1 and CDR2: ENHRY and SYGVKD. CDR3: CAISGGAEETQYF. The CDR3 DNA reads TGTGCCATTAGCGGGGGGGCCGAGGAGACCCAGTACTTC.

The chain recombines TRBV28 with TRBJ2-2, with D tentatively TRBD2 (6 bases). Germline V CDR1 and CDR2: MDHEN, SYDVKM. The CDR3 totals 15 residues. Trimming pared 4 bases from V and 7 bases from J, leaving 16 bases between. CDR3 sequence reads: CASSSEGMKVGELFF. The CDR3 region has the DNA TGTGCCAGCAGTTCGGAGGGGATGAAAGTCGGGGAGCTGTTTTTT. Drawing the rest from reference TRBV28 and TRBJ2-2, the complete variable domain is DVKVTQSSRYLVKRTGEKVFLECVQDMDHENMFWYRQDPGLGLRLIYFSYDVKMKEKGDIPEGYSVSREKKERFSLILESASTNQTSMYLCASSSEGMKVGELFFGEGSRLTVL.

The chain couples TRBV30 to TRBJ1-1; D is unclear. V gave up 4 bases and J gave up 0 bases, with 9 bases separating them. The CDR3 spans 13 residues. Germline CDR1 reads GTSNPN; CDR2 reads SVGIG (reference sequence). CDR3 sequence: CAWTSGMNTEAFF. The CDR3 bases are TGTGCCTGGACTTCAGGCATGAACACTGAAGCTTTCTTT.

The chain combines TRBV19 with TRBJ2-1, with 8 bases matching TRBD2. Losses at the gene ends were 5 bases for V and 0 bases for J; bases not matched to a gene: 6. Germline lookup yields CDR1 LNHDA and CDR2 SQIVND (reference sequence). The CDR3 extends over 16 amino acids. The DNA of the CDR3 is TGTGCCAGTAGTCGCCTGGCGGGAGGCTCCTACAATGAGCAGTTCTTC. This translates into CASSRLAGGSYNEQFF.

DNA for the CDR3: TGTGCCACCAAAAGCCGCCTGGGGGAACGTGGCTCCCCAGGGGATGGCTACACCTTC. Amino acid sequence: CATKSRLGERGSPGDGYTF. This chain joins TRBV19 and TRBJ1-2, with D tentatively TRBD1 (6 bases). Trimming stripped 10 bases from V and 6 bases from J, with 36 bases between. The length of the CDR3 is 19 residues. CDR1 and CDR2 from the germline V gene are LNHDA and SQIVND (reference sequence). Full variable domain (missing parts from reference TRBV19 and TRBJ1-2): DGGITQSPKYLFRKEGQNVTLSCEQNLNHDAMYWYRQDPGQGLRLIYYSQIVNDFQKGDIAEGYSVSREKKESFPLTVTSAQKNPTAFYLCATKSRLGERGSPGDGYTFGSGTRLTVV.

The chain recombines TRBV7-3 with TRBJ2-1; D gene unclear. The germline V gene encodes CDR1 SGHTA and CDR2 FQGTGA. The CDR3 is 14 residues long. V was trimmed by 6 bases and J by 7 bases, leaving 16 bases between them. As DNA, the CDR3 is TGTGCCAGCAGTCAAATACTAAACTGGAATGAGCAGTTCTTC. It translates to CASSQILNWNEQFF.